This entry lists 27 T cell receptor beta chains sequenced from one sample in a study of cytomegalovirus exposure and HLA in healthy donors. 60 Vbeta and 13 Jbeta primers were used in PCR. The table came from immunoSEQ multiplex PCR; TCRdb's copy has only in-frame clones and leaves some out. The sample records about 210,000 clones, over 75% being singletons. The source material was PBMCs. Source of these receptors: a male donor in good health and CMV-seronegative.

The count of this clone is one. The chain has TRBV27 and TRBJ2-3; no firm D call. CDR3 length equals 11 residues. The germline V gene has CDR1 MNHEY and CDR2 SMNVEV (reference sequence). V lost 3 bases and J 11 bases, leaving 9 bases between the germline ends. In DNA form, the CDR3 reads TGTGCCAGCAGTTTTCAGTCCAAGCAGTATTTT. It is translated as CASSFQSKQYF.

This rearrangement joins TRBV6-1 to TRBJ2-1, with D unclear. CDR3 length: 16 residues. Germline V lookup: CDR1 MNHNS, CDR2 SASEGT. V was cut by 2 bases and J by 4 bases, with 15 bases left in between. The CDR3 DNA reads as TGTGCCAGCAGTGAAATTTGGTCAAGCAAGTACAATGAGCAGTTCTTC. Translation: CASSEIWSSKYNEQFF.

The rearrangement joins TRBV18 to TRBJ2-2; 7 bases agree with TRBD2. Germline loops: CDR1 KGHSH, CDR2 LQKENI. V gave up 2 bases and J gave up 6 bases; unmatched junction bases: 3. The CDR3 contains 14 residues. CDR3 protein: CASSPFSGAGELFF. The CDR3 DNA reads TGTGCCAGCTCACCATTCAGCGGGGCCGGGGAGCTGTTTTTT. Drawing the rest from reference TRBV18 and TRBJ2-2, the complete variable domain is NAGVMQNPRHLVRRRGQEARLRCSPMKGHSHVYWYRQLPEEGLKFMVYLQKENIIDESGMPKERFSAEFPKEGPSILRIQQVVRGDSAAYFCASSPFSGAGELFFGEGSRLTVL.

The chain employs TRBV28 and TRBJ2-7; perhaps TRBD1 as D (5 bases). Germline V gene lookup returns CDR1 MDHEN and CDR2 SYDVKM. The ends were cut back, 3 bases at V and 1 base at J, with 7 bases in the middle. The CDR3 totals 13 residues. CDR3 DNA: TGTGCCAGCAGTTTTCAGGGTTCCTACGAGCAGTACTTC. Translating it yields CASSFQGSYEQYF.

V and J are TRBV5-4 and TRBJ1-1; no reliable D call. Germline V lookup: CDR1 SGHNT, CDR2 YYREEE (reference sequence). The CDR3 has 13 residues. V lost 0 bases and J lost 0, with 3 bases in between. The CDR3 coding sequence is TGTGCCAGCAGCTTGGTATTGAACACTGAAGCTTTCTTT. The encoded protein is CASSLVLNTEAFF.

Here the CDR3 reads CASSLTANNEKLFF. As DNA, the CDR3 is TGTGCCAGCAGCCTGACAGCGAATAATGAAAAACTGTTTTTT. The chain carries TRBV11-2 and TRBJ1-4; the D gene is possibly TRBD1 (5 bases). CDR1 is SGHAT and CDR2 is FQNNGV in the germline V gene. V lost 5 bases to trimming and J lost 4 bases, with 11 bases between them. This CDR3 is built from 14 residues.

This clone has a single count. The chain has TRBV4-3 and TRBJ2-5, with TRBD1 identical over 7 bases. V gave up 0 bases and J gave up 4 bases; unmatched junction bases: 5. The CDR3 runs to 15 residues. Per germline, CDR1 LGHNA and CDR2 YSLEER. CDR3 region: CASSQELGGGETQYF. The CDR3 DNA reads TGCGCCAGCAGCCAAGAATTAGGGGGCGGAGAGACCCAGTACTTC.

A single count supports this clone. In nucleotides, the CDR3 is TGTGCCAGCAGTTGGACTGGCGGGGGTAACGAGCAGTACTTC. Translated, it gives CASSWTGGGNEQYF. V and J are TRBV27 and TRBJ2-7; 7 bases map to TRBD2. The junction had 8 bases not matched to a gene; V was cut back by 4 bases and J by 5 bases. Germline-derived CDR1 and CDR2 are MNHEY and SMNVEV (reference sequence). This CDR3 is 14 amino acids long.

The CDR3 DNA reads TGTGCCAGCAGCCGGACACCATTCTACGAGCAGTACTTC. The encoded protein is CASSRTPFYEQYF. This chain links TRBV28 with TRBJ2-7; D may be TRBD1 (5 bases). Looked up from germline, CDR1 is MDHEN and CDR2 is SYDVKM. The CDR3 consists of 13 residues. V lost 6 bases and J lost 3, with 12 bases in between. Full variable domain (rest looked up from reference TRBV28 and TRBJ2-7): DVKVTQSSRYLVKRTGEKVFLECVQDMDHENMFWYRQDPGLGLRLIYFSYDVKMKEKGDIPEGYSVSREKKERFSLILESASTNQTSMYLCASSRTPFYEQYFGPGTRLTVT.

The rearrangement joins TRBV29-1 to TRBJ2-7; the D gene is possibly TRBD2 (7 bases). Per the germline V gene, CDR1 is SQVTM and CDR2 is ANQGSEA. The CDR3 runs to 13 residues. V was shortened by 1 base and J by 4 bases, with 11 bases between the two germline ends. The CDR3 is CSVEGRGQYEQYF. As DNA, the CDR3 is TGCAGCGTTGAAGGGCGGGGGCAATACGAGCAGTACTTC.

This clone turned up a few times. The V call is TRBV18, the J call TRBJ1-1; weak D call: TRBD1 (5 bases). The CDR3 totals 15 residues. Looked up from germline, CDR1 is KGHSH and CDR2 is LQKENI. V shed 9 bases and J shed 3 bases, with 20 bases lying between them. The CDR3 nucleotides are TGTGCCAGACGAAATCGGCAGGGAAGGGACACTGAAGCTTTCTTT. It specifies CARRNRQGRDTEAFF.

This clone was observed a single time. The CDR3 loop reads CASSNTFNTEAFF. CDR3 bases: TGTGCCAGCAGCAATACATTCAACACTGAAGCTTTCTTT. V usage is TRBV6-5 and J usage is TRBJ1-1; the D is unclear. Between the trimmed V and J ends, which lost 6 bases and 2 bases, there was a span of 10 bases. CDR1 is MNHEY, CDR2 SVGAGI, per germline. The CDR3 totals 13 residues.

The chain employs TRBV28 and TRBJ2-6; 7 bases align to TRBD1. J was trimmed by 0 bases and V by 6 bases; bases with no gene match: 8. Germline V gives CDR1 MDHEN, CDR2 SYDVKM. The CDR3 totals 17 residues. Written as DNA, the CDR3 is TGTGCCAGCAGGGTAAGACAGGGCCTCTCTGGGGCCAACGTCCTGACTTTC. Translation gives CASRVRQGLSGANVLTF.

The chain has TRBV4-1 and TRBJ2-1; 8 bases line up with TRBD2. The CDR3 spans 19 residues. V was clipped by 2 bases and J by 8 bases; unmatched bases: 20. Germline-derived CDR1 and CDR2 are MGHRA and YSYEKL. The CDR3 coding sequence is TGCGCCAGCAGCCAACGCCTCCTCTCGGCCAGCGGGAGTCCCCATGAGCAGTTCTTC. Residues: CASSQRLLSASGSPHEQFF.

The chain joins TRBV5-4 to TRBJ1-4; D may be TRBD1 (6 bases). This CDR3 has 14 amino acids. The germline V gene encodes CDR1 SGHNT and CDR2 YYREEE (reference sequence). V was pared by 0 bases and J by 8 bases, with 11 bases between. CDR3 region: CASSLAGESEKLFF. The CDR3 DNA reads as TGTGCCAGCAGCTTGGCAGGGGAGTCGGAAAAACTGTTTTTT.

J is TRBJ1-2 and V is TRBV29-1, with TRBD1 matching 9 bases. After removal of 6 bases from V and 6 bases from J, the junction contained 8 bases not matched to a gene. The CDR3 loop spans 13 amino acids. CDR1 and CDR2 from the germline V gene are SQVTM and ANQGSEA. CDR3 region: CSVVSGDRDGYTF. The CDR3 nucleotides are TGCAGCGTCGTCTCGGGGGACAGGGATGGCTACACCTTC.

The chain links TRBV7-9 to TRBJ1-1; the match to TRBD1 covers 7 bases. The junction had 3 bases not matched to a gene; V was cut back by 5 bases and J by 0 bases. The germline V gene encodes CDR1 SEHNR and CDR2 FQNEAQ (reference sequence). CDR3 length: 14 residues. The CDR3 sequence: CASSTGQLNTEAFF. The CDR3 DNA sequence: TGTGCCAGCAGCACGGGACAGTTGAACACTGAAGCTTTCTTT.

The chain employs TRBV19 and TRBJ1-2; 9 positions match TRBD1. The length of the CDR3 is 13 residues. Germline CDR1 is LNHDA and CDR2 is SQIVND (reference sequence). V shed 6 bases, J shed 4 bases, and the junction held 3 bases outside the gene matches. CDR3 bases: TGTGCCAGTAGGGGACAGGGAACCTATGGCTACACCTTC. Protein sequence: CASRGQGTYGYTF.

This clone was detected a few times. Here the CDR3 DNA reads TGTGCCAGCAGTTACTCGAGGAACACCGGGGAGCTGTTTTTT. Its protein product is CASSYSRNTGELFF. The chain is built from TRBV6-5 and TRBJ2-2; no definite D call. Trimming left V 0 bases short and J 1 base short, with 3 bases between. The CDR3 is 14 residues long. Germline-derived CDR1 and CDR2 are MNHEY and SVGAGI.

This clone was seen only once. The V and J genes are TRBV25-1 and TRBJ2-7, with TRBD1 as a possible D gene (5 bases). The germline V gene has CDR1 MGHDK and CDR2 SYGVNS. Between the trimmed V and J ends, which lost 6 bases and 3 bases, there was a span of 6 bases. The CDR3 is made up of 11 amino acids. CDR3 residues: CASRDIYEQYF. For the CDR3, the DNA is TGTGCCAGCAGGGACATCTACGAGCAGTACTTC.

As DNA, the CDR3 is TGCGCCAGCAGCTTGGGACAGGGGGAAGCTTTCTTT. This gives the protein CASSLGQGEAFF. The chain uses TRBV5-1 and TRBJ1-1, with 8 bases that match TRBD1. Germline CDR1 is SGHRS and CDR2 is YFSETQ. V dropped 0 bases and J dropped 8; count of bases not matched to a gene: 0. The CDR3 spans 12 residues.

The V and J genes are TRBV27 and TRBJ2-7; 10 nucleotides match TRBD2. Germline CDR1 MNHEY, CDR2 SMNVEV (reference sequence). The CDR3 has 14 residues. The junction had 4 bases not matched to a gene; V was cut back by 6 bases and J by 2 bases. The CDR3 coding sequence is TGTGCCAGCAGGTCAGCGGGAGGGCCCTACGAGCAGTACTTC. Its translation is CASRSAGGPYEQYF.

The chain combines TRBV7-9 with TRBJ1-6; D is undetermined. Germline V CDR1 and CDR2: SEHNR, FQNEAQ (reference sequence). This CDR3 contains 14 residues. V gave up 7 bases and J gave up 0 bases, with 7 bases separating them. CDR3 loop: CASIGSSYNSPLHF. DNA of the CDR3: TGTGCCAGCATTGGGAGCTCCTATAATTCACCCCTCCACTTT.

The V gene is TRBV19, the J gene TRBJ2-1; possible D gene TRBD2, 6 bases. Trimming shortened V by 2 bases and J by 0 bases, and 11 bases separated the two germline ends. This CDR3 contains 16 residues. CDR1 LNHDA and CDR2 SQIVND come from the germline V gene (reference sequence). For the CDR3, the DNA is TGTGCCAGTAGTATATCGTCCGGGGGCTCCTACAATGAGCAGTTCTTC. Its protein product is CASSISSGGSYNEQFF.

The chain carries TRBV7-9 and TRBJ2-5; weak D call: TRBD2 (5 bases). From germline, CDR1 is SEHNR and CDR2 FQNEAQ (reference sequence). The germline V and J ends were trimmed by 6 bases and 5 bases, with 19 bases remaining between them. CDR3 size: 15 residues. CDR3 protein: CASRPTRRSRETQYF. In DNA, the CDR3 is TGTGCCAGCAGGCCAACTAGGAGGTCACGGGAGACCCAGTACTTC.

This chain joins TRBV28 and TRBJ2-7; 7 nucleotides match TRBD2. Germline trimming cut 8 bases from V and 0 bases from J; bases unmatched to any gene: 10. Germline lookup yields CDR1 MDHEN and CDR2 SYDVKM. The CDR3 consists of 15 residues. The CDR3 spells CASHQGAGISYEQYF. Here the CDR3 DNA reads TGTGCCAGCCATCAGGGAGCGGGGATCTCCTACGAGCAGTACTTC.

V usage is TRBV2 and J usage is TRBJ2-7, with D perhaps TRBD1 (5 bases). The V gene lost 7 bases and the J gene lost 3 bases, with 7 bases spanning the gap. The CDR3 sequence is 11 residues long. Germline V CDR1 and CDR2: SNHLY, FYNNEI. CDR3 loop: CASIDSYEQYF. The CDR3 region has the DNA TGTGCCAGCATTGACAGCTACGAGCAGTACTTC.